This is a list of T cell receptor beta chains from one sample in a study of a mutant IDH1 vaccine in newly diagnosed glioma. The antigens for these receptors are not known. Here immunoSEQ multiplex PCR was the method, and the copy in TCRdb shows in-frame clones only, minus some. Seen here are roughly 25,000 clones, about 81% observed once, and the top ten hold approximately 3.6%. This specimen consisted of PBMCs, obtained from a glioma patient whose treatment included an IDH1 peptide vaccine. The receptors come from a man aged 35-49 years with glioma. Some clones in this sample may be carry-over from other donors' samples. CDR3s include the opening cysteine and the closing phenylalanine or tryptophan. Fields, in order: V gene, clone size, J gene, D gene, CDR3 protein, CDR3 DNA. D genes are given only for firm matches. A row's size may be missing; if present it is once, few, many or a size class.

V: TRBV4-2; size: .; J: TRBJ1-1; D: TRBD1; CDR3: CASSQDARQGNTEAFF; DNA: TGTGCCAGCAGCCAAGACGCTAGACAGGGGAACACTGAAGCTTTCTTT
V: TRBV19; size: .; J: TRBJ1-2; D: TRBD1; CDR3: CASSIGQGDGYTF; DNA: TGTGCCAGTAGTATCGGACAGGGAGATGGCTACACCTTC
V: TRBV2; size: .; J: TRBJ1-1; D: .; CDR3: CASSPTVMNTEAFF; DNA: TGTGCCAGCAGTCCGACGGTTATGAACACTGAAGCTTTCTTT
V: TRBV5-4; size: once; J: TRBJ1-1; D: .; CDR3: CASSTPRGWNTEAFF; DNA: TGTGCCAGCAGCACCCCGCGAGGCTGGAACACTGAAGCTTTCTTT
V: TRBV19; size: once; J: TRBJ2-3; D: .; CDR3: CASSTFTSTDTQYF; DNA: TGTGCCAGTAGTACATTCACTAGCACAGATACGCAGTATTTT
V: TRBV5-4; size: .; J: TRBJ2-5; D: TRBD2; CDR3: CASSFTGTSGGAVETQYF; DNA: TGTGCCAGCAGCTTTACCGGGACTAGCGGGGGGGCCGTAGAGACCCAGTACTTC
V: TRBV19; size: .; J: TRBJ1-2; D: .; CDR3: CASSTARALYGYTF; DNA: TGTGCCAGTAGTACAGCCCGGGCGCTCTATGGCTACACCTTC
V: TRBV27; size: .; J: TRBJ2-3; D: TRBD2; CDR3: CASSLAGGSTDTQYF; DNA: TGTGCCAGCAGTTTAGCGGGGGGCAGCACAGATACGCAGTATTTT
V: TRBV19; size: .; J: TRBJ1-5; D: .; CDR3: CASSKNGQRRQPQHF; DNA: TGTGCCAGTAGTAAAAACGGACAGAGGAGGCAGCCCCAGCATTTT
V: TRBV9; size: .; J: TRBJ2-3; D: .; CDR3: CASSPLSSTDTQYF; DNA: TGTGCCAGCAGCCCCCTCTCGAGCACAGATACGCAGTATTTT
V: TRBV28; size: .; J: TRBJ1-1; D: TRBD1; CDR3: CASTLVSETGVTEAFF; DNA: TGTGCCAGCACTTTAGTTTCCGAGACAGGGGTGACTGAAGCTTTCTTT
V: TRBV14; size: few; J: TRBJ2-5; D: TRBD1; CDR3: CASSTQTGGAETQYF; DNA: TGTGCCAGCAGCACCCAGACAGGGGGCGCGGAGACCCAGTACTTC
V: TRBV10-3; size: .; J: TRBJ1-2; D: .; CDR3: CAISDYPRHYGYTF; DNA: TGTGCCATCAGTGATTACCCACGTCACTATGGCTACACCTTC
V: TRBV9; size: .; J: TRBJ1-5; D: TRBD1; CDR3: CASSQTGDSQPQHF; DNA: TGTGCCAGCAGCCAAACAGGGGACAGTCAGCCCCAGCATTTT
V: TRBV12-5; size: .; J: TRBJ2-3; D: .; CDR3: CASGLVLGGGTQYF; DNA: TGTGCTAGTGGTTTGGTTTTGGGTGGTGGTACGCAGTATTTT
V: TRBV7-9; size: .; J: TRBJ2-1; D: .; CDR3: CASSFPGDEQFF; DNA: TGTGCCAGCAGCTTCCCAGGGGATGAGCAGTTCTTC
V: TRBV6-1; size: once; J: TRBJ2-1; D: TRBD1; CDR3: CASSALQGRVNEQFF; DNA: TGTGCCAGCAGTGCCCTACAGGGGCGAGTGAATGAGCAGTTCTTC
V: TRBV29-1; size: few; J: TRBJ1-5; D: .; CDR3: CSVEVGRAFPCSSNQPQHF; DNA: TGCAGCGTTGAAGTCGGCAGGGCGTTCCCCTGCTCCAGCAATCAGCCCCAGCATTTT
V: TRBV30; size: .; J: TRBJ1-2; D: .; CDR3: CAWSTGLYYGYTF; DNA: TGTGCCTGGAGTACAGGGTTGTACTATGGCTACACCTTC
V: TRBV30; size: few; J: TRBJ1-5; D: TRBD1; CDR3: CAWSGQGANQPQHF; DNA: TGTGCCTGGAGCGGACAGGGGGCAAACCAGCCCCAGCATTTT
V: TRBV5-1; size: .; J: TRBJ2-1; D: TRBD2; CDR3: CASSFTGTSGGEEQFF; DNA: TGCGCCAGCAGCTTTACCGGGACTAGCGGGGGGGAAGAGCAGTTCTTC
V: TRBV4-2; size: .; J: TRBJ2-6; D: .; CDR3: CASSQVSSGANVLTF; DNA: TGTGCCAGCAGCCAAGTCAGCTCTGGGGCCAACGTCCTGACTTTC
V: TRBV19; size: few; J: TRBJ2-7; D: .; CDR3: CASSIGQVPVAEQYF; DNA: TGTGCCAGTAGTATAGGACAGGTCCCTGTCGCTGAGCAGTACTTC
V: TRBV6-6; size: once; J: TRBJ2-1; D: .; CDR3: CASSYSIATNNEQFF; DNA: TGTGCCAGCAGTTACTCGATAGCTACGAACAATGAGCAGTTCTTC
V: TRBV10-2; size: .; J: TRBJ2-1; D: .; CDR3: CASSDPSRNEQFF; DNA: TGCGCCAGCAGTGACCCTAGCCGGAATGAGCAGTTCTTC
V: TRBV4-3; size: once; J: TRBJ2-2; D: TRBD1; CDR3: CASSHGTGVTGELFF; DNA: TGCGCCAGCAGCCACGGGACAGGGGTGACCGGGGAGCTGTTTTTT
V: TRBV30; size: .; J: TRBJ1-1; D: TRBD1; CDR3: CAWSVKGAAEAFF; DNA: TGTGCCTGGAGTGTTAAGGGGGCGGCTGAAGCTTTCTTT
V: TRBV6-5; size: .; J: TRBJ1-5; D: .; CDR3: CASAGSNQPQHF; DNA: TGTGCCAGCGCGGGTAGCAATCAGCCCCAGCATTTT
V: TRBV5-4; size: .; J: TRBJ2-3; D: TRBD1; CDR3: CASSRTGDTQYF; DNA: TGTGCCAGCAGCAGGACAGGGGATACGCAGTATTTT
V: TRBV10-3; size: few; J: TRBJ1-1; D: .; CDR3: CAIRALPENTEAFF; DNA: TGTGCCATCAGAGCCCTACCGGAGAACACTGAAGCTTTCTTT
V: TRBV29-1; size: .; J: TRBJ2-7; D: .; CDR3: CSVEVATSYSYEQYF; DNA: TGCAGCGTTGAAGTGGCAACCTCTTACTCCTACGAGCAGTACTTC
V: TRBV7-9; size: .; J: TRBJ1-2; D: .; CDR3: CASSFIGSTLGNTF; DNA: TGTGCCAGCAGCTTTATCGGGAGCACCCTCGGAAACACCTTC
V: TRBV7-9; size: .; J: TRBJ2-7; D: TRBD1; CDR3: CASSPTGGMKSYEQYF; DNA: TGTGCCAGCAGCCCGACAGGGGGTATGAAGTCCTACGAGCAGTACTTC
V: TRBV6-5; size: .; J: TRBJ1-1; D: TRBD1; CDR3: CASSYSGAGGRRAFF; DNA: TGTGCCAGCAGTTACTCGGGGGCAGGGGGACGTAGAGCTTTCTTT
V: TRBV27; size: .; J: TRBJ1-4; D: .; CDR3: CASSFRTDPNEKLFF; DNA: TGTGCCAGCAGTTTCCGGACGGACCCTAATGAAAAACTGTTTTTT
V: TRBV5-1; size: .; J: TRBJ2-7; D: .; CDR3: CASSLSAGAYEQYF; DNA: TGCGCCAGCAGCTTGAGCGCAGGGGCCTACGAGCAGTACTTC
V: TRBV25-1; size: .; J: TRBJ2-5; D: .; CDR3: CASGETQYF; DNA: TGTGCCAGCGGGGAGACCCAGTACTTC
V: TRBV10-2; size: .; J: TRBJ1-4; D: TRBD1; CDR3: CASSFPGQGDEKLFF; DNA: TGCGCCAGCAGCTTCCCGGGACAGGGAGATGAAAAACTGTTTTTT
V: TRBV7-2; size: .; J: TRBJ1-1; D: .; CDR3: CASSRVTEAFF; DNA: TGTGCCAGCTCGAGGGTTACTGAAGCTTTCTTT
V: TRBV2; size: .; J: TRBJ2-3; D: TRBD1; CDR3: CASSEALRGQADTQYF; DNA: TGTGCCAGCAGTGAAGCGCTCAGGGGGCAGGCTGATACGCAGTATTTT
V: TRBV27; size: .; J: TRBJ2-7; D: TRBD2; CDR3: CASSASSGGYEQYF; DNA: TGTGCCAGCAGCGCCTCTAGCGGGGGTTACGAGCAGTACTTC
V: TRBV9; size: once; J: TRBJ1-2; D: .; CDR3: CASSPARHYGYTF; DNA: TGTGCCAGCAGCCCCGCGCGGCACTATGGCTACACCTTC
V: TRBV7-8; size: .; J: TRBJ1-1; D: .; CDR3: CASSFRDYTEAFF; DNA: TGTGCCAGCAGCTTCCGGGATTACACTGAAGCTTTCTTT